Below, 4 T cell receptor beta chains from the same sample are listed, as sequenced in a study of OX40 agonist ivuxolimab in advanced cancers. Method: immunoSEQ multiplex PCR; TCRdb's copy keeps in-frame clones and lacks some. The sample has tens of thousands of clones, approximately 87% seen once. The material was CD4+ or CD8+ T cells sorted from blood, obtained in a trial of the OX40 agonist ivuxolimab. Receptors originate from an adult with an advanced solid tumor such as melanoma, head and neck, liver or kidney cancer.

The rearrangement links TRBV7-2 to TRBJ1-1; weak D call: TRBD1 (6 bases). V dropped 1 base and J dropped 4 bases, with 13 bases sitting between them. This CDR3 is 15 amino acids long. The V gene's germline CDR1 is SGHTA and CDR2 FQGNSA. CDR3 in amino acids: CASSLDGGRVTEAFF. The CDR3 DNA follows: TGTGCCAGCAGCTTAGATGGGGGCCGGGTCACTGAAGCTTTCTTT. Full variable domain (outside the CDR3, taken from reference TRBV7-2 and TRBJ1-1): GAGVSQSPSNKVTEKGKDVELRCDPISGHTALYWYRQSLGQGLEFLIYFQGNSAPDKSGLPSDRFSAERTGGSVSTLTIQRTQQEDSAVYLCASSLDGGRVTEAFFGQGTRLTVV.

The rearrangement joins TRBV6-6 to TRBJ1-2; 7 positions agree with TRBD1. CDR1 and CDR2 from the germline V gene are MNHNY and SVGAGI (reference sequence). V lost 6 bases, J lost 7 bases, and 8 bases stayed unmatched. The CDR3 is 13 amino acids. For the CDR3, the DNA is TGTGCCAGCAGAATTCAGGGGGGCGGTGGCTACACCTTC. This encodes CASRIQGGGGYTF.

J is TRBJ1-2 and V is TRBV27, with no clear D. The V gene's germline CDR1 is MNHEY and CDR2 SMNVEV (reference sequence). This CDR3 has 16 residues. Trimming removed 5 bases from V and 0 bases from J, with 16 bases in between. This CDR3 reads CASSPGGQKANYGYTF. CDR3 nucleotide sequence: TGTGCCAGCAGTCCCGGTGGTCAAAAAGCTAACTATGGCTACACCTTC.

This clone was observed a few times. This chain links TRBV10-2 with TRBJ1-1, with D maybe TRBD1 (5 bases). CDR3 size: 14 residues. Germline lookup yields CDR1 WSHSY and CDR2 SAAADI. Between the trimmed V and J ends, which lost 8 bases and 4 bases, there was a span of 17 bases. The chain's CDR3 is CASQGNGAGTEAFF. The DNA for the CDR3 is TGCGCCAGCCAGGGAAACGGGGCCGGCACTGAAGCTTTCTTT.